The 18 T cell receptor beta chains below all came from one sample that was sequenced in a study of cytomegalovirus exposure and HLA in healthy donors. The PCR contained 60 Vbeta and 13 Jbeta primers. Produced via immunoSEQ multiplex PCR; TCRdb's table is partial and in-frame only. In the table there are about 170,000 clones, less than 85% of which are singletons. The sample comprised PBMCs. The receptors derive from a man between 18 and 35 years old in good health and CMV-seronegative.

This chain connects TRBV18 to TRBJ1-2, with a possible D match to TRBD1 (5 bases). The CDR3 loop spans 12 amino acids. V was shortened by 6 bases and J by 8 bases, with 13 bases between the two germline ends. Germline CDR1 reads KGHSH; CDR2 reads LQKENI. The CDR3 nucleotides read TGTGCCAGCTCGCCCTTAAGGGGAGGCTACACCTTC. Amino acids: CASSPLRGGYTF.

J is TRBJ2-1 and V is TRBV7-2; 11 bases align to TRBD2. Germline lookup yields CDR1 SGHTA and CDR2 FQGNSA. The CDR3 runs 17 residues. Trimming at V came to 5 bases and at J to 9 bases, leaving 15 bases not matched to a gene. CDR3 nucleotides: TGTGCCAGCAGCCGGCCGGGTATAGCGGGAGGGCCTGGTGAGCAGTTCTTC. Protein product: CASSRPGIAGGPGEQFF.

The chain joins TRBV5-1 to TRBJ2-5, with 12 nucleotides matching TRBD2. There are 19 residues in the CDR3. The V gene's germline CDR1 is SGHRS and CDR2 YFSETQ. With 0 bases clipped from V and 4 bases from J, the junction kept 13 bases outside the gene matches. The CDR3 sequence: CASSLVGTSGRRGRETQYF. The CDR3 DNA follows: TGCGCCAGCAGCTTGGTTGGAACTAGCGGGAGGAGAGGAAGAGAGACCCAGTACTTC.

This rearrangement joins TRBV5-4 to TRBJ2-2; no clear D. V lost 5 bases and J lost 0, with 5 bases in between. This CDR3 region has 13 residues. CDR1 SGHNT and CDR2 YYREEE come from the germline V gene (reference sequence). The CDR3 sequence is CASSVANTGELFF. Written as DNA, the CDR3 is TGTGCCAGCAGTGTAGCGAACACCGGGGAGCTGTTTTTT.

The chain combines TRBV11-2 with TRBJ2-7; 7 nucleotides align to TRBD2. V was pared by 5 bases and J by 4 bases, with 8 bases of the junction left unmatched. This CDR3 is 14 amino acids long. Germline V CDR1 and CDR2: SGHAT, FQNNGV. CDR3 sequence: CASSPGGRVYEQYF. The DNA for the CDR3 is TGTGCCAGCAGCCCCGGGGGGAGGGTTTACGAGCAGTACTTC.

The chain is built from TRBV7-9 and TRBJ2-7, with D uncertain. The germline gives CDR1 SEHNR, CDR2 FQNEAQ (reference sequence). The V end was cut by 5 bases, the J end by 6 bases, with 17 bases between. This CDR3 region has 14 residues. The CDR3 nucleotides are TGTGCCAGCAGCGGTTTGAGAGGAACGTCCGAGCAGTACTTC. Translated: CASSGLRGTSEQYF.

DNA of the CDR3: TGTGCCAGCAGTGAGGAGCTAGGGGCCAATTCACCCCTCCACTTT. Residues: CASSEELGANSPLHF. This sequence joins TRBV6-1 and TRBJ1-6; a weak D match, TRBD1 (5 bases). The V gene's germline CDR1 is MNHNS and CDR2 SASEGT. Trimming cost V 3 bases and J 7 bases, with 13 bases left between them. The CDR3 has 15 residues.

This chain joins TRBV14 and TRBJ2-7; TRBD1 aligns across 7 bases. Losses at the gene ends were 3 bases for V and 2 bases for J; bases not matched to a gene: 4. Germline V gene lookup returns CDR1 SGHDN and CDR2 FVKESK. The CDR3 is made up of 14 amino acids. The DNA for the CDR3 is TGTGCCAGCAGCCAGTGGCAGGGGGCCTACGAGCAGTACTTC. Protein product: CASSQWQGAYEQYF.

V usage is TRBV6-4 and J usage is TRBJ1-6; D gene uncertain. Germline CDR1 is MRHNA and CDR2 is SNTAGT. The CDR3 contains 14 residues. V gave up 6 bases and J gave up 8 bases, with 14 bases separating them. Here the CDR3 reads CASSEAGLDSPLHF. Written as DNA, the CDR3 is TGTGCCAGCAGCGAGGCCGGGTTGGATTCACCCCTCCACTTT.

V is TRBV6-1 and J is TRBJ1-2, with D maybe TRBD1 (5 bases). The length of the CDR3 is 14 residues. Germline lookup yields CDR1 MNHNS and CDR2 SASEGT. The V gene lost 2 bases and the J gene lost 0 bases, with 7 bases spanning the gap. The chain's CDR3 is CASSEMTANYGYTF. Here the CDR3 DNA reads TGTGCCAGCAGTGAAATGACAGCTAACTATGGCTACACCTTC.

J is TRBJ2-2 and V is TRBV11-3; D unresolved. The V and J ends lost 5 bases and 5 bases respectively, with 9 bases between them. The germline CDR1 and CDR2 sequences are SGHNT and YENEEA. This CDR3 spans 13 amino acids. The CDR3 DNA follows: TGTGCCAGCAGCCACGTTCGGACCGGGGAGCTGTTTTTT. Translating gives CASSHVRTGELFF.

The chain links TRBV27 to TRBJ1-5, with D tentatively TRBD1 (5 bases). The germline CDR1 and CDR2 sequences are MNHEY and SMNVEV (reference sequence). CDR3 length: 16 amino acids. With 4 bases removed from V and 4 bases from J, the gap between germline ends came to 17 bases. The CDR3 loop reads CASSSQGRLRNQPQHF. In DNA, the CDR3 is TGTGCCAGCAGTTCCCAGGGCAGGTTGAGGAATCAGCCCCAGCATTTT.

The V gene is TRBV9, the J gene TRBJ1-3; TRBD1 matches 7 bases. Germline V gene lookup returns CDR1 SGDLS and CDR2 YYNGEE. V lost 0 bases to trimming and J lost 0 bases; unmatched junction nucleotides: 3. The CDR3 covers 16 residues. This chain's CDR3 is CASSVGGTVSGNTIYF. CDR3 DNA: TGTGCCAGCAGCGTAGGAGGGACAGTCTCTGGAAACACCATATATTTT.

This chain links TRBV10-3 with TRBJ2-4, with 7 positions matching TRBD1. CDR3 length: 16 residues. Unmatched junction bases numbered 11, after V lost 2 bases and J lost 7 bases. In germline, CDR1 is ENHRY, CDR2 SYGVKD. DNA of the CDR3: TGTGCCATCAGTGAGAGGGGGCGCCAGGTCGGGAACATTCAGTACTTC. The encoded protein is CAISERGRQVGNIQYF.

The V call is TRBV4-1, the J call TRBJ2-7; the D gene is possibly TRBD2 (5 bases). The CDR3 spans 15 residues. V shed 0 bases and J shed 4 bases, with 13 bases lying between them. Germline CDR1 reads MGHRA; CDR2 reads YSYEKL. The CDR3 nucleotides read TGCGCCAGCAGCCAAGAACCTAGCTACGCATACGAGCAGTACTTC. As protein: CASSQEPSYAYEQYF.

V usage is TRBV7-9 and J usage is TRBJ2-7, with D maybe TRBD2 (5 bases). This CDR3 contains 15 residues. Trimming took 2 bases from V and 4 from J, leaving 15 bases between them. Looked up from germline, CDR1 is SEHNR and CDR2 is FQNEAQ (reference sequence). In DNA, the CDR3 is TGTGCCAGCAGCTTATACGTGAGCGGACGGTACGAGCAGTACTTC. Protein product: CASSLYVSGRYEQYF.

CDR3 coding DNA: TGTGCCAGTAGTACCGCAACAGGGGATGAGCAGTACTTC. Its protein product is CASSTATGDEQYF. The chain is built from TRBV19 and TRBJ2-7; 7 bases are a match to TRBD1. The germline V gene has CDR1 LNHDA and CDR2 SQIVND (reference sequence). V shed 4 bases, J shed 7 bases, and the junction held 7 bases outside the gene matches. CDR3 length equals 13 residues. The variable domain in full, with the rest retrieved from reference TRBV19 and TRBJ2-7, is DGGITQSPKYLFRKEGQNVTLSCEQNLNHDAMYWYRQDPGQGLRLIYYSQIVNDFQKGDIAEGYSVSREKKESFPLTVTSAQKNPTAFYLCASSTATGDEQYFGPGTRLTVT.

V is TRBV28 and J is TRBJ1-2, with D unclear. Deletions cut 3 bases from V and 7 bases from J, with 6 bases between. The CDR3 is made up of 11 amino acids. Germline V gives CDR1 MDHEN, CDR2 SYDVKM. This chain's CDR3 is CASSFESGYTF. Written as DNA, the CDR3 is TGTGCCAGCAGTTTCGAGAGTGGCTACACCTTC.